Listed below are T cell receptor beta chains from one sample, sequenced in a study of blood T cell repertoires in COVID-19. The protocol was immunoSEQ multiplex PCR, while the TCRdb copy is restricted to in-frame clones and leaves out a portion. The repertoire includes tens of thousands of clones, roughly 86% of them detected once, and around 5.3% sits in the top ten. Sample: peripheral blood. The source is a man aged 50-59 years with active or convalescent COVID-19. Both conserved end residues are part of each CDR3. The D gene is left open where the match is weak. Size is omitted from some rows. Given values are once, few, many or a class for expanded clones.

size | D | J | V | DNA | CDR3
. | TRBD1 | TRBJ2-2 | TRBV7-8 | TGTGCCAGCAGCTATGGGACAGGGGATGGCACCGGGGAGCTGTTTTTT | CASSYGTGDGTGELFF
. | . | TRBJ2-7 | TRBV4-3 | TGCGCCAGCAGCCAAGGATTTGGGGGGAACTACGAGCAGTACTTC | CASSQGFGGNYEQYF
once | . | TRBJ2-1 | TRBV18 | TGTGCCAGCTCACCAGAAACAAGTCACAATGAGCAGTTCTTC | CASSPETSHNEQFF
. | TRBD1 | TRBJ2-7 | TRBV6-5 | TGTGCCAGCAGTCGGGACAGGGGACACGAGCAGTACTTC | CASSRDRGHEQYF
. | . | TRBJ1-5 | TRBV18 | TGTGCCAGCTCGCAGGGTCGGGGCAATCAGCCCCAGCATTTT | CASSQGRGNQPQHF
. | . | TRBJ1-2 | TRBV28 | TGTGCCACCAGGAGGTCCGGTTTTGGCTACACCTTC | CATRRSGFGYTF
. | TRBD1 | TRBJ1-2 | TRBV7-2 | TGTGCCAGCAGCTCCGGACAGGGCACTGGCTACACCTTC | CASSSGQGTGYTF
. | . | TRBJ2-2 | TRBV2 | TGTGCCAGCAGTACCCGGGACACCGGGGAGCTGTTTTTT | CASSTRDTGELFF
. | . | TRBJ1-6 | TRBV2 | TGTGCCAGCACCGGACAGAGTACGAATTCACCCCTCCACTTT | CASTGQSTNSPLHF
. | . | TRBJ2-2 | TRBV19 | TGTGCCAGTAGTATGTCTGGCGGGGGCGAAGTCGGGGAGCTGTTTTTT | CASSMSGGGEVGELFF
. | . | TRBJ1-5 | TRBV25-1 | TGTGCCAGCAGTGAAACAGGCTACAATCAGCCCCAGCATTTT | CASSETGYNQPQHF
. | TRBD1 | TRBJ1-1 | TRBV6-5 | TGTGCCAGCAGTTACTCCCCCGACAGGGTAAACACTGAAGCTTTCTTT | CASSYSPDRVNTEAFF
. | . | TRBJ1-2 | TRBV19 | TGTGCCAGTAGTACGGACAGAGTAGCTAACTATGGCTACACCTTC | CASSTDRVANYGYTF
. | . | TRBJ2-1 | TRBV28 | TGTGCCAGCAGTTTAGTTACTGATGAGCAGTTCTTC | CASSLVTDEQFF
. | . | TRBJ2-7 | TRBV30 | TGTGCCTGGTCTTACTATGAAGGTCACGAGCAGTACTTC | CAWSYYEGHEQYF